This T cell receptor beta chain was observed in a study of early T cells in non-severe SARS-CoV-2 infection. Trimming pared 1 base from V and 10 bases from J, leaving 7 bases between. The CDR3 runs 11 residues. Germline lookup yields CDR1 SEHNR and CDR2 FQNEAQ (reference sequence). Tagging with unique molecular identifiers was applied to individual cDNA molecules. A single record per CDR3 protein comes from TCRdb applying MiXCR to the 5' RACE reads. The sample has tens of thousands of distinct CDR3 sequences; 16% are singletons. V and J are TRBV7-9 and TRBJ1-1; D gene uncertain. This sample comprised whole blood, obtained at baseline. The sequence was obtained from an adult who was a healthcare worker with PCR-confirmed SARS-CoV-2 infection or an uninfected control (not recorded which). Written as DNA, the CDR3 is TGTGCCAGCAGCTTAGAAGGGAGAGCTTTCTTT. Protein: CASSLEGRAFF.